This entry lists 30 T cell receptor beta chains sequenced from one sample in a study of tumor and adjacent non-tumor tissue in lung cancer. The library came from three nested PCR rounds adapted from ARM-PCR protocols. TCRdb re-derived calls from the multiplex PCR reads in MiXCR, one entry per CDR3 protein. The sample holds roughly 81,000 distinct CDR3 sequences; under 70% are singletons and the top ten take over 9.5%. RNA was extracted from bulk tissue without any cell sorting. The sequencing input was lung tumor tissue. These TCRs come from a woman between 70 and 85 years old with non-small cell lung cancer.

As concerns this clonotype: A read error may produce the germline difference seen at one junction end. This chain links TRBV4-1 with TRBJ1-5; 7 bases agree with TRBD1. This CDR3 spans 15 amino acids. CDR1 and CDR2 (germline): MGHRA, YSYEKL. The CDR3 protein is CACSRADREGQPQHF. CDR3 coding DNA: TGCGCCTGCAGCCGGGCAGACAGGGAAGGTCAGCCCCAGCATTTT.

At least ten counts were recorded for this clonotype. Here the CDR3 DNA reads TGTGCCAGCAGCTTGGGGTCAGCGACCAATACGCAGTATTTT. This codes for CASSLGSATNTQYF. The chain carries TRBV5-4 and TRBJ2-3; D gene unclear. The CDR3 runs to 14 residues. Germline assignment: CDR1 SGHNT and CDR2 YYREEE (reference sequence). Trimming left V 0 bases short and J 7 bases short, with 12 bases between.

This clonotype was counted at least ten times. V and J are TRBV12-3 or TRBV12-4 and TRBJ2-2; D is ambiguous. The CDR3 is made up of 15 amino acids. Trimming stripped 2 bases from V and 3 bases from J, with 10 bases between. The CDR3 is CASSLRAGHTGELFF. DNA for the CDR3: TGTGCCAGCAGTTTACGCGCAGGCCACACCGGGGAGCTGTTTTTT.

This chain connects TRBV4-1 to TRBJ2-6; maybe TRBD1 (7 bases). The CDR3 loop spans 17 amino acids. Trimming removed 7 bases from V and 3 bases from J, with 19 bases in between. The germline CDR1 and CDR2 sequences are MGHRA and YSYEKL. The CDR3 coding sequence is TGCGCCAGCATCCAGGGGGACTGGAGCTTTGGGGCCAACGTCCTGACTTTC. This translates into CASIQGDWSFGANVLTF.

In this sample, this clonotype turned up many times. V gene TRBV29-1 combines with J gene TRBJ2-1, with D unclear. The V gene lost 7 bases and the J gene lost 5 bases, with 12 bases spanning the gap. Germline V gives CDR1 SQVTM, CDR2 ANQGSEA. The CDR3 contains 12 residues. CDR3 DNA sequence: TGCAGCGCGTTTAGGCAGAACAATGAGCAGTTCTTC. Protein: CSAFRQNNEQFF.

Comment on this clonotype: Without the conserved terminal phenylalanine or tryptophan, this CDR3 likely stems from a read error. The chain joins TRBV4-1 to TRBJ1-1; the D gene is possibly TRBD1 (6 bases). The CDR3 loop spans 14 amino acids. Per germline, CDR1 MGHRA and CDR2 YSYEKL. The V end was cut by 5 bases, the J end by 4 bases, with 14 bases between. The CDR3 coding sequence is TGCGCCAGCAGCACACGGACAGAGAGCACTGAAGCTTTCCTT. Protein sequence: CASSTRTESTEAFL.

In regard to this clonotype: An end of the junction differs from the germline gene, which may be a read error. The V call is TRBV4-1, the J call TRBJ1-1; unclear D gene. Germline CDR1 reads MGHRA; CDR2 reads YSYEKL. This CDR3 region has 14 residues. The CDR3 reads CASNQDSEGEGAFF. The CDR3 bases are TGCGCCAGCAACCAAGATTCTGAGGGTGAGGGAGCTTTCTTT.

As for this clonotype: This may stem from a read error, because a much larger clone lies one nucleotide away. V is TRBV24-1 and J is TRBJ1-5, with D maybe TRBD1 (6 bases). Germline CDR1 and CDR2: KGHDR and SFDVKD. The CDR3 is made up of 15 amino acids. V lost 4 bases and J lost 10, with 19 bases in between. The CDR3 loop is CATSDPGQRAGPQHF. CDR3 bases: TGTGCCACCAGTGACCCCGGACAGAGGGCGGGCCCCCAGCATTTT.

A note on this clonotype: A much larger clone lies a single base off, so this may be a read error. The chain carries TRBV28 and TRBJ2-2; 10 nucleotides align to TRBD2. The CDR3 is 15 amino acids. V shed 6 bases and J 5 bases; nucleotides not matched to a gene: 6. Per germline, CDR1 MDHEN and CDR2 SYDVKM. In DNA, the CDR3 is TGTGCCAGCAGACCAACTAGCGGGACTACCGGGGAGCTGTTTTTT. Its translation: CASRPTSGTTGELFF.

To note about this clonotype: One end of the junction varies from germline; a read error may be responsible. The chain employs TRBV29-1 and TRBJ2-7, with a possible D match to TRBD1 (6 bases). The germline gives CDR1 SQVTM, CDR2 ANQGSEA. The CDR3 is 14 residues long. CDR3 region: CSVVVGALGDEQNF. The DNA of the CDR3 is TGCAGCGTTGTGGTGGGGGCTTTGGGAGACGAACAGAACTTC.

By sample fraction, this clonotype is medium-sized. The V call is TRBV10-3, the J call TRBJ1-2; the D is unclear. This CDR3 comprises 13 residues. Trimming shortened V by 4 bases and J by 4 bases, and 10 bases separated the two germline ends. Germline V gene data show CDR1 as ENHRY and CDR2 as SYGVKD. The CDR3 spells CAISVSVRYGYTF. CDR3 coding DNA: TGTGCCATCAGTGTCAGCGTCCGCTATGGCTACACCTTC.

This clonotype was found once. A single base separates this from a much larger clone, so it may be a read error. The rearrangement joins TRBV6-5 to TRBJ2-1; perhaps D is TRBD1 or TRBD2 (5 bases each). Germline V lookup: CDR1 MNHEY, CDR2 SVGAGI. CDR3 length equals 15 residues. The CDR3: CASRLGIGVYNERFF. As DNA, the CDR3 is TGTGCCAGCAGGCTCGGGATAGGGGTCTACAATGAGCGGTTCTTC.

The CDR3 spells CASSLGGVEVGEQFF. The CDR3 DNA follows: TGCGCCAGCAGCCTGGGTGGTGTAGAGGTTGGGGAGCAGTTCTTC. The genes are TRBV5-1 and TRBJ2-1, with unresolved D. The CDR3 contains 15 residues. In germline, CDR1 is SGHRS, CDR2 YFSETQ. The ends were cut back, 4 bases at V and 10 bases at J, with 21 bases in the middle.

In this sample, this clonotype turned up a few times. This may come from a read error, since a much larger clone is one base off. This chain links TRBV28 with TRBJ2-7; TRBD1 agrees at 7 bases. J lost 6 bases, V lost 6 bases, and 8 bases had no gene match. Germline values: CDR1 MDHEN, CDR2 SYDVKM. This CDR3 has 13 residues. CDR3 protein: CASRMTGIGEQYF. CDR3 in DNA: TGTGCCAGCAGGATGACAGGGATCGGCGAGCAGTACTTC.

On this clonotype itself: One end of the junction is discordant with germline, which a read error may explain. This chain connects TRBV29-1 to TRBJ2-7, with 10 nucleotides matching TRBD1. This CDR3 is built from 16 residues. CDR1 and CDR2 from the germline V gene are SQVTM and ANQGSEA. CDR3 nucleotides: TGCAGCGTTGACAACGCCCCGGGACAGGGGTCTCAGGAGCAATACTTC. Translating gives CSVDNAPGQGSQEQYF.

To note about this clonotype: A much more abundant neighbour one base away suggests this may be a read error. This rearrangement joins TRBV6-2 or TRBV6-3 to TRBJ2-1; no clear D. V lost 4 bases, J lost 4 bases, and 14 bases lay in between. The CDR3 is 15 amino acids. Germline CDR1 is MNHEY and CDR2 is SVGEGT. As DNA, the CDR3 is TGTGCCAGCAGTTCTCATAGGGTGGGGTACAATGAGCAGTTCTTC. This sequence encodes CASSSHRVGYNEQFF.

In its sample, this clonotype was seen many times. The genes are TRBV24-1 and TRBJ2-5; D possibly matches TRBD1 or TRBD2 (6 bases each). From germline, CDR1 is KGHDR and CDR2 SFDVKD. The CDR3 runs 16 residues. Trimming removed 2 bases from V and 2 bases from J, with 14 bases in between. As DNA, the CDR3 is TGTGCCACCAGTGATTGGGGGGCGGAGGGTCAAGAGACCCAGTACTTC. Its translation: CATSDWGAEGQETQYF.

This clonotype was counted many times. The CDR3 region is CASSLDVASTYEQYF. The CDR3 coding sequence is TGCGCCAGCAGCCTAGATGTAGCGTCTACCTACGAGCAGTACTTC. This chain uses TRBV4-1 with TRBJ2-7, with TRBD2 as a possible D gene (5 bases). The germline CDR1 and CDR2 sequences are MGHRA and YSYEKL. V dropped 4 bases and J dropped 2 bases, with 15 bases sitting between them. The CDR3 is 15 residues long.

A note on this clonotype: At one end the junction does not follow the germline gene, possibly because of a read error. The CDR3 DNA reads as TGCAGCGTCCTCAGGGTGGGGGAGACCCAATACTTC. It specifies CSVLRVGETQYF. This chain connects TRBV29-1 to TRBJ2-5; either TRBD1 or TRBD2 may fit D (5 bases each). Germline V lookup: CDR1 SQVTM, CDR2 ANQGSEA. The CDR3 spans 12 residues.

Note on this clonotype: A much larger clone sits a single nucleotide away, making a read error possible. The J gene is TRBJ1-2, the V gene TRBV30, with D possibly matching TRBD1 (6 bases). Germline V lookup: CDR1 GTSNPN, CDR2 SVGIG (reference sequence). The length of the CDR3 is 16 residues. CDR3 sequence (DNA): TGTGCCTGCTGGCCGAGGTCGGGAAACAGGGACTATGGCTACGCCTTC. This gives the protein CACWPRSGNRDYGYAF.

As regards this clonotype: This could be a read error, since a much larger clone is one nucleotide away. The gene calls are TRBV28 and TRBJ2-7, with 9 positions matching TRBD1. Germline trimming cut 7 bases from V and 4 bases from J; bases unmatched to any gene: 8. The CDR3 is 14 residues long. The germline V gene has CDR1 MDHEN and CDR2 SYDVKM. The CDR3 DNA is TGTGCCAGCAATGCCGGGACAGGGAGGTACGAGCAGTACTTC. It encodes CASNAGTGRYEQYF.

To note about this clonotype: Since a much larger clone is just one base distant, this may be a read error. V is TRBV28 and J is TRBJ1-6, with 11 positions matching TRBD1. The CDR3 is made up of 16 amino acids. The germline V gene has CDR1 MDHEN and CDR2 SYDVKM. Germline trimming cut 10 bases from V and 4 bases from J; bases unmatched to any gene: 9. The CDR3 protein is CATRQGQGAYNSPLHF. The CDR3 bases are TGTGCCACCAGACAAGGACAGGGGGCTTATAATTCACCCCTCCACTTT.

The V and J genes are TRBV6-2 or TRBV6-3 and TRBJ1-1, with TRBD1 as a possible D gene (5 bases). Trimming stripped 6 bases from V and 4 bases from J, with 12 bases between. Germline V lookup: CDR1 MNHEY, CDR2 SVGEGT. The CDR3 consists of 13 residues. The CDR3 coding sequence is TGTGCCAGCAGCCCCAATAGGGGCACTGAAGCTTTCTTT. Translated: CASSPNRGTEAFF.

Points on this clonotype: An end of the junction differs from the germline gene, which may be a read error. The chain employs TRBV24-1 and TRBJ2-3, with 8 bases aligning to TRBD2. The CDR3 runs to 16 residues. CDR1 and CDR2 from the germline V gene are KGHDR and SFDVKD. The CDR3 nucleotides are TGTGCCACCGGTGATTTTGCGGGAGGACGCAGTGATACGCAGTATTTT. Translated, it gives CATGDFAGGRSDTQYF.

This chain connects TRBV5-4 to TRBJ2-7; TRBD2 is a possible D gene (6 bases). The ends were cut back, 4 bases at V and 9 bases at J, with 26 bases in the middle. In germline, CDR1 is SGHNT, CDR2 YYREEE (reference sequence). This CDR3 spans 16 amino acids. CDR3 sequence (DNA): TGTGCCAGCAGCCGGGACTCTTCCCAAGGGTCCTGCGGGCAGTACTTC. This translates into CASSRDSSQGSCGQYF.

The chain couples TRBV7-3 to TRBJ2-1, with D possibly TRBD2 on 5 matching bases. Germline V gene data show CDR1 as SGHTA and CDR2 as FQGTGA. This CDR3 is built from 14 residues. The V and J ends lost 5 bases and 4 bases respectively, with 12 bases between them. As DNA, the CDR3 is TGTGCCAGCAGCCCCGGGGTGATGTACAATGAGCAGTTCTTC. It codes for CASSPGVMYNEQFF.

A word on this clonotype: Germline and junction disagree at one end, which may indicate a read error. This chain links TRBV14 with TRBJ2-1; D might be TRBD1 (5 bases). Germline values: CDR1 SGHDN, CDR2 FVKESK. The length of the CDR3 is 13 residues. In DNA form, the CDR3 reads TGTGCCAGTAGCCAGGAACTGGGGCATGAGCAGTTCTTC. This codes for CASSQELGHEQFF.

On this clonotype: The CDR3 end shows no conserved phenylalanine or tryptophan, and so a read error is likely. J is TRBJ2-3 and V is TRBV28; possibly TRBD1 for D (6 bases). Trimming removed 4 bases at V and 1 base at J, with 12 bases between. The germline V gene has CDR1 MDHEN and CDR2 SYDVKM. The CDR3 covers 15 residues. The DNA for the CDR3 is TGTGCCAGCAGTTCGAGACAGGTGGGCACAGATACGCAGTATCTT. Translated: CASSSRQVGTDTQYL.

In this sample, this clonotype turned up a few times. The chain has TRBV5-1 and TRBJ1-6; weak D call: TRBD1 (6 bases). Trimming took off 2 bases at V and 8 bases at J, with 8 bases between the two ends. The CDR3 extends over 13 amino acids. The germline V gene has CDR1 SGHRS and CDR2 YFSETQ. The CDR3 region is CASSLAGDSPLHF. CDR3 DNA sequence: TGCGCCAGCAGCTTAGCAGGGGATTCACCCCTCCACTTT.

About this clonotype itself: At one boundary the junction diverges from the germline segment, which might be a read error. The chain combines TRBV6-6 with TRBJ2-7; D is ambiguous. This CDR3 has 13 amino acids. The V gene's germline CDR1 is MNHNY and CDR2 SVGAGI (reference sequence). The DNA for the CDR3 is TGTGCCAGCAGTTCGCAGTGTGAGAACGAGCAATACTTC. It encodes CASSSQCENEQYF.